The next 27 T cell receptor beta chains were all read from a single sample in a study of cytotoxic CD8 clonotypes in ibrutinib-treated CLL. Data came from immunoSEQ multiplex PCR; TCRdb stores just in-frame clones and leaves some out. The sample has approximately 33,000 clones, roughly three quarters seen once. Sample: PBMCs, taken before ibrutinib treatment. Source of these receptors: a human donor with chronic lymphocytic leukemia.

This sequence joins TRBV18 and TRBJ2-5; 14 bases line up with TRBD2. Germline CDR1 and CDR2: KGHSH and LQKENI. The CDR3 is made up of 14 amino acids. The ends lost 8 bases at V and 5 bases at J; junction bases unmatched: 4. In DNA form, the CDR3 reads TGTGCCAGCGGGGGACTAGCGGGAGCCGAGACCCAGTACTTC. This translates into CASGGLAGAETQYF.

The J gene is TRBJ1-6, the V gene TRBV4-1; D is ambiguous. CDR1 is MGHRA and CDR2 is YSYEKL in the germline V gene. V was pared by 1 base and J by 6 bases, with 7 bases between. The CDR3 totals 14 residues. CDR3 DNA sequence: TGCGCCAGCAGCCAAGGGCAGTTTAATTCACCCCTCCACTTT. It encodes CASSQGQFNSPLHF.

This rearrangement joins TRBV11-2 to TRBJ2-7; possible D gene TRBD1, 5 bases. The V gene lost 6 bases and the J gene lost 3 bases, with 15 bases spanning the gap. Germline CDR1 reads SGHAT; CDR2 reads FQNNGV. The CDR3 is 14 amino acids. CDR3 bases: TGTGCCAGCAGTTCTCAACCAGGGTTCTACGAGCAGTACTTC. Protein sequence: CASSSQPGFYEQYF.

This clone was found once. The V and J genes are TRBV4-1 and TRBJ2-3, with D unresolved. CDR3 length: 14 residues. V lost 3 bases and J 4 bases, leaving 11 bases between the germline ends. Germline assignment: CDR1 MGHRA and CDR2 YSYEKL. As DNA, the CDR3 is TGCGCCAGCAGCCACCCTGCCCGGGCAGATACGCAGTATTTT. Encoded protein: CASSHPARADTQYF.

Within the sample, this clone is medium-sized. The rearrangement links TRBV15 to TRBJ2-5; 7 bases line up with TRBD2. Per germline, CDR1 LNHNV and CDR2 YYDKDF (reference sequence). The J segment lost 4 bases and the V segment lost 4 bases, leaving 3 bases of the junction unmatched. This CDR3 has 13 amino acids. As DNA, the CDR3 is TGTGCCACCAGCAAGATAGCGGGAGAGACCCAGTACTTC. Protein product: CATSKIAGETQYF.

The rearrangement joins TRBV4-1 to TRBJ2-7; TRBD1 agrees at 10 bases. CDR3 length equals 15 residues. Trimming cost V 3 bases and J 2 bases; bases outside gene matches: 4. CDR1 MGHRA and CDR2 YSYEKL come from the germline V gene. The DNA of the CDR3 is TGCGCCAGCAGCCATTCCGGGACAGGGGCCTACGAGCAGTACTTC. It specifies CASSHSGTGAYEQYF.

The chain employs TRBV28 and TRBJ2-7; 8 positions match TRBD1. This CDR3 spans 16 amino acids. The V gene's germline CDR1 is MDHEN and CDR2 SYDVKM. With V trimmed by 4 bases and J by 3 bases, 11 bases remained unmatched. CDR3 protein: CASSSGGGDSYYEQYF. For the CDR3, the DNA is TGTGCCAGCAGTTCAGGGGGCGGGGACAGTTACTACGAGCAGTACTTC.

The chain combines TRBV7-6 with TRBJ2-4; 8 nucleotides match TRBD1. This CDR3 contains 14 residues. Germline lookup yields CDR1 SGHVS and CDR2 FNYEAQ. Unmatched junction bases numbered 2, after V lost 1 base and J lost 6 bases. CDR3 amino acids: CASSLGTGLNIQYF. CDR3 coding DNA: TGTGCCAGCAGCTTAGGGACAGGGTTAAACATTCAGTACTTC. The whole variable domain, remainder taken from reference TRBV7-6 and TRBJ2-4, is GAGVSQSPRYKVTKRGQDVALRCDPISGHVSLYWYRQALGQGPEFLTYFNYEAQQDKSGLPNDRFSAERPEGSISTLTIQRTEQRDSAMYRCASSLGTGLNIQYFGAGTRLSVL.

This chain connects TRBV28 to TRBJ2-5, with D unresolved. Deletions cut 6 bases from V and 4 bases from J, with 6 bases between. Germline CDR1 and CDR2: MDHEN and SYDVKM. The CDR3 spans 11 residues. The CDR3 DNA reads as TGTGCCAGCAGCTACCGAGAGACCCAGTACTTC. This codes for CASSYRETQYF.

This clone was found a few times. This chain uses TRBV7-9 with TRBJ1-2; D gene unclear. The germline V gene encodes CDR1 SEHNR and CDR2 FQNEAQ (reference sequence). This CDR3 comprises 12 residues. With 2 bases removed from V and 2 bases from J, the gap between germline ends came to 3 bases. This CDR3 is CASSLLNYGYTF. CDR3 bases: TGTGCCAGCAGCTTACTGAACTATGGCTACACCTTC.

CDR3 region: CASSGGQGGEKLFF. CDR3 bases: TGTGCCAGCAGTGGGGGACAGGGGGGTGAAAAACTGTTTTTT. This chain connects TRBV27 to TRBJ1-4, with TRBD1 matching 11 bases. The CDR3 sequence is 14 residues long. Germline trimming cut 5 bases from V and 7 bases from J; bases unmatched to any gene: 3. CDR1 is MNHEY and CDR2 is SMNVEV in the germline V gene (reference sequence).

Note on this clone: One end of the junction fails to match germline, which may point to a read error. The rearrangement uses TRBV7-8 and TRBJ2-1, with D unresolved. CDR1 is SGHVS and CDR2 is FQNEAQ in the germline V gene. The CDR3 is 12 residues long. This CDR3 is CASSLAYSEQFF. In DNA form, the CDR3 reads TGTGCCAGCAGCTTAGCGTACAGTGAGCAGTTCTTC.

This clone has more than one count but fewer than ten. The genes are TRBV7-9 and TRBJ2-7, with a tentative D call TRBD1 (5 bases). Germline V lookup: CDR1 SEHNR, CDR2 FQNEAQ (reference sequence). V was cut by 2 bases and J by 6 bases, with 14 bases left in between. This CDR3 is 14 amino acids long. In DNA form, the CDR3 reads TGTGCCAGCAGCTTACAAGGGCTAGGGGCCGAGCAGTACTTC. This translates into CASSLQGLGAEQYF. The complete variable domain, with remaining parts taken from reference TRBV7-9 and TRBJ2-7, reads DTGVSQNPRHKITKRGQNVTFRCDPISEHNRLYWYRQTLGQGPEFLTYFQNEAQLEKSRLLSDRFSAERPKGSFSTLEIQRTEQGDSAMYLCASSLQGLGAEQYFGPGTRLTVT.

This clone appeared a single time. The chain joins TRBV4-3 to TRBJ2-5; TRBD1 is a possible D gene (6 bases). The V gene's germline CDR1 is LGHNA and CDR2 YSLEER. This CDR3 contains 15 residues. Trimming pared 4 bases from V and 5 bases from J, leaving 17 bases between. CDR3 sequence: CASSPEDSPRETQYF. CDR3 nucleotide sequence: TGCGCCAGCAGCCCAGAGGACAGCCCACGGGAGACCCAGTACTTC.

The table lists this clone with a count of one. The V gene is TRBV7-2, the J gene TRBJ2-2; TRBD2 agrees at 16 bases. The germline V gene has CDR1 SGHTA and CDR2 FQGNSA. V shed 5 bases and J 5 bases; nucleotides not matched to a gene: 11. The CDR3 is 19 residues long. As DNA, the CDR3 is TGTGCCAGCAGCAAGCCGGGACTAGCGGGAGGGCCACGGACCGGGGAGCTGTTTTTT. This sequence encodes CASSKPGLAGGPRTGELFF.

The genes are TRBV29-1 and TRBJ1-6; possibly TRBD1 for D (5 bases). Trimming removed 5 bases at V and 9 bases at J, with 14 bases between. Germline assignment: CDR1 SQVTM and CDR2 ANQGSEA. The CDR3 length is 13 residues. For the CDR3, the DNA is TGCAGCGTTCTCGGGGGTGCGGGTTCACCCCTCCACTTT. It encodes CSVLGGAGSPLHF.

The chain employs TRBV20-1 and TRBJ2-1; D ambiguous. The CDR3 spans 11 residues. From germline, CDR1 is DFQATT and CDR2 SNEGSKA (reference sequence). The V end was cut by 4 bases, the J end by 9 bases, with 10 bases between. The CDR3 coding sequence is TGCAGTGCTACGACATGGGGTGAGCAGTTCTTC. It encodes CSATTWGEQFF.

The chain has TRBV6-1 and TRBJ1-2, with D maybe TRBD1 (5 bases). Germline CDR1 MNHNS, CDR2 SASEGT. This CDR3 comprises 17 residues. Trimming pared 3 bases from V and 6 bases from J, leaving 23 bases between. DNA of the CDR3: TGTGCCAGCAGTGAGCCCGACTCCGGAGGGCCAGGGAATGGCTACACCTTC. Protein sequence: CASSEPDSGGPGNGYTF.

The chain employs TRBV10-3 and TRBJ1-1, with D uncertain. The CDR3 totals 15 residues. V was shortened by 4 bases and J by 1 base, with 13 bases between the two germline ends. The germline V gene encodes CDR1 ENHRY and CDR2 SYGVKD. The CDR3 sequence is CAISGRETGNTEAFF. The CDR3 nucleotides read TGTGCCATCAGTGGCCGCGAGACGGGGAACACTGAAGCTTTCTTT.

The chain has TRBV9 and TRBJ2-7, with 8 bases identical to TRBD2. CDR1 is SGDLS and CDR2 is YYNGEE in the germline V gene. The CDR3 extends over 15 amino acids. V was pared by 0 bases and J by 5 bases, with 7 bases of the junction left unmatched. The DNA of the CDR3 is TGTGCCAGCAGCGTAGCGCCGGGGGGGGCTAACGAGCAGTACTTC. Translating gives CASSVAPGGANEQYF. Supplemented by reference TRBV9 and TRBJ2-7, the full variable domain reads DSGVTQTPKHLITATGQRVTLRCSPRSGDLSVYWYQQSLDQGLQFLIQYYNGEERAKGNILERFSAQQFPDLHSELNLSSLELGDSALYFCASSVAPGGANEQYFGPGTRLTVT.

This clone was counted once. V gene TRBV4-2 combines with J gene TRBJ2-3; 14 bases map to TRBD2. V was clipped by 4 bases and J by 5 bases; unmatched bases: 5. This CDR3 comprises 16 residues. Germline CDR1 reads LGHNA; CDR2 reads YNFKEQ. DNA of the CDR3: TGTGCCAGCAGCCGTGGACTAGCGGGGGGTAAAGATACGCAGTATTTT. Its translation: CASSRGLAGGKDTQYF.

The chain joins TRBV7-9 to TRBJ1-5; weak D call: TRBD1 (6 bases). The germline V gene encodes CDR1 SEHNR and CDR2 FQNEAQ (reference sequence). This CDR3 comprises 13 residues. V was pared by 3 bases and J by 7 bases, with 10 bases between. The CDR3 DNA reads TGTGCCAGCAGCTTGGCAGGGGACCAGCCCCAGCATTTT. Encoded protein: CASSLAGDQPQHF.

J is TRBJ2-2 and V is TRBV7-8; D perhaps matches TRBD2 (7 bases). The CDR3 length is 14 residues. Germline V lookup: CDR1 SGHVS, CDR2 FQNEAQ. V lost 4 bases and J 4 bases, leaving 10 bases between the germline ends. The CDR3 region is CASSYREGTGELFF. The CDR3 DNA is TGTGCCAGCAGCTACAGGGAGGGCACCGGGGAGCTGTTTTTT.

The chain couples TRBV7-8 to TRBJ2-1; TRBD2 matches 7 bases. J gave up 3 bases and V 6 bases, and 8 bases lay outside the gene matches. Germline V gene lookup returns CDR1 SGHVS and CDR2 FQNEAQ. The CDR3 loop spans 15 amino acids. CDR3 coding DNA: TGTGCCAGCAGGCTAGGAGGGACTAACTACAATGAGCAGTTCTTC. Translated: CASRLGGTNYNEQFF. The full variable domain, its missing parts supplied by reference TRBV7-8 and TRBJ2-1, is GAGVSQSPRYKVAKRGQDVALRCDPISGHVSLFWYQQALGQGPEFLTYFQNEAQLDKSGLPSDRFFAERPEGSVSTLKIQRTQQEDSAVYLCASRLGGTNYNEQFFGPGTRLTVL.

The chain has TRBV15 and TRBJ2-5; TRBD1 aligns across 9 bases. CDR3 size: 16 residues. CDR1 is LNHNV and CDR2 is YYDKDF in the germline V gene (reference sequence). Losses at the gene ends were 1 base for V and 2 bases for J; bases not matched to a gene: 5. This chain's CDR3 is CATSRGGQGGQETQYF. CDR3 DNA sequence: TGTGCCACCAGCAGAGGGGGACAGGGTGGACAAGAGACCCAGTACTTC. The full variable domain, with the rest looked up from reference TRBV15 and TRBJ2-5, is DAMVIQNPRYQVTQFGKPVTLSCSQTLNHNVMYWYQQKSSQAPKLLFHYYDKDFNNEADTPDNFQSRRPNTSFCFLDIRSPGLGDTAMYLCATSRGGQGGQETQYFGPGTRLLVL.

The chain carries TRBV5-1 and TRBJ2-5, with 9 bases identical to TRBD1. Germline loops: CDR1 SGHRS, CDR2 YFSETQ. V lost 2 bases to trimming and J lost 3 bases; unmatched junction nucleotides: 5. The CDR3 is 15 amino acids. The CDR3 nucleotides read TGCGCCAGCAGCTTTCTTGGACAGGGGAAAGAGACCCAGTACTTC. As protein: CASSFLGQGKETQYF.

The chain uses TRBV25-1 and TRBJ2-2, with 10 bases aligning to TRBD2. V was clipped by 4 bases and J by 4 bases; unmatched bases: 6. This CDR3 spans 16 amino acids. Germline V lookup: CDR1 MGHDK, CDR2 SYGVNS. The CDR3 DNA reads as TGTGCCAGCAGTGGGTTCTCTAGCGGGGGCACCGGGGAGCTGTTTTTT. It encodes CASSGFSSGGTGELFF.